The clone carrying this T cell receptor (beta chain) was seen repeatedly, ten times or more. Researchers took RNA transcripts and amplified the TCR beta CDR3 regions from them. An initial round of RT-PCR targeting the TCR CDR3 relied on the HTBI primer set. TCRdb called the multiplex PCR reads again in MiXCR, with one record for every CDR3 protein. The table includes roughly 420,000 distinct CDR3 sequences, 15% to 18% detected once. V shed 5 bases, J shed 2 bases, and the junction held 4 bases outside the gene matches. This CDR3 region has 14 residues. CDR1 and CDR2 (germline): LGHDT, YNNKEL (reference sequence). The data belong to a study of T cells in Graves' hyperthyroidism and ophthalmopathy.

V gene TRBV3-1 combines with J gene TRBJ1-1; 8 bases agree with TRBD1. The sample comprised blood. This TCR derives from a woman between 18 and 30 years old with Graves' hyperthyroidism. The CDR3 is CASSVTGANTEAFF. DNA for the CDR3: TGTGCCAGCAGCGTGACAGGGGCTAACACTGAAGCTTTCTTT.